Following are 7 T cell receptor beta chains from one sample sequenced in a study of blood T cells in healthy people across ages. A J-beta primer mix and a sample-barcoded 5' primer were used in a second PCR of roughly 6 to 11 cycles. MiXCR, run by TCRdb on the 5' RACE reads, gives a single entry per CDR3 protein. This table has around 800,000 distinct CDR3 sequences, about 45% appearing once. Source material: blood. Receptor source: a man at least 80 years old in good health.

The chain joins TRBV12-3 or TRBV12-4 to TRBJ2-7; 8 positions agree with TRBD1. V lost 5 bases to trimming and J lost 6 bases; unmatched junction nucleotides: 9. This CDR3 has 14 residues. The CDR3 region is CASSPEQGESEQYF. The CDR3 DNA sequence: TGTGCCAGCAGTCCGGAACAGGGGGAGTCCGAGCAGTACTTC.

The chain carries TRBV10-3 and TRBJ2-1; 11 bases map to TRBD2. In germline, CDR1 is ENHRY, CDR2 SYGVKD. The CDR3 covers 18 residues. After removal of 5 bases from V and 3 bases from J, the junction contained 12 bases not matched to a gene. The CDR3 region is CAISRGGLAATDYNEQFF. As DNA, the CDR3 is TGTGCCATCAGTAGGGGGGGACTAGCGGCTACGGACTACAATGAGCAGTTCTTC.

This clonotype has a handful of counts. Here the CDR3 reads CASRLAGGPGTQYF. CDR3 nucleotides: TGTGCCAGCAGACTAGCGGGAGGGCCAGGTACGCAGTATTTT. The gene calls are TRBV27 and TRBJ2-3; TRBD2 matches 13 bases. This CDR3 has 14 residues. CDR1 and CDR2 (germline): MNHEY, SMNVEV (reference sequence). The V and J ends lost 6 bases and 8 bases, in that order; junction bases with no gene match: 5.

V gene TRBV20-1 combines with J gene TRBJ2-7; no clear D gene. Trimming cost V 5 bases and J 4 bases, with 12 bases left between them. This CDR3 has 12 residues. Germline CDR1 and CDR2: DFQATT and SNEGSKA (reference sequence). The CDR3 spells CSAARSLYEQYF. DNA for the CDR3: TGCAGTGCTGCCAGGTCTTTATACGAGCAGTACTTC.

The chain couples TRBV20-1 to TRBJ2-1; 8 nucleotides align to TRBD2. CDR3 length: 15 residues. Germline lookup yields CDR1 DFQATT and CDR2 SNEGSKA (reference sequence). V was pared by 1 base and J by 3 bases, with 5 bases of the junction left unmatched. This CDR3 reads CSARVASGLYNEQFF. For the CDR3, the DNA is TGCAGTGCTAGAGTGGCTAGCGGGCTCTACAATGAGCAGTTCTTC.

As to this clonotype: At one end the junction does not follow the germline gene, possibly because of a read error. The chain employs TRBV20-1 and TRBJ2-5, with D maybe TRBD2 (6 bases). Germline V gives CDR1 DFQATT, CDR2 SNEGSKA (reference sequence). The CDR3 spans 16 residues. DNA of the CDR3: TGCAGCGCTAGAGATGCCGCGGGGCCCTCCGTGGAGACCCAGTACTTC. Its protein is CSARDAAGPSVETQYF.

On this clonotype itself: Possible read error: a much larger clone is one base away. The rearrangement links TRBV5-1 to TRBJ2-3; D remains unclear. The germline V and J ends were trimmed by 6 bases and 3 bases, with 14 bases remaining between them. From germline, CDR1 is SGHRS and CDR2 YFSETQ. The CDR3 has 14 residues. CDR3 sequence reads: CASNAVGATDTQYF. CDR3 sequence (DNA): TGCGCCAGCAACGCCGTGGGCGCGACAGATACGCAGTATTTT.